One TCR beta chain is described in this entry. The data stem from a study of radiation and T cells in renal cell carcinoma. This table comes from immunoSEQ multiplex PCR, and its TCRdb copy is limited to in-frame clones, with some not included. The sample lists 150,000 or so clones; approximately 86% were seen once. Per germline, CDR1 SGHDT and CDR2 YYEEEE. This CDR3 is 17 amino acids long. Time point indicated: blood 2 weeks post-SBRT. The treatment is: 15 Gy SBRT to primary tumor, nephrectomy 4 weeks later. Sequenced here: blood, sampled from a patient whose treatment included radiotherapy and nephrectomy. This rearrangement joins TRBV5-6 to TRBJ2-5; the match to TRBD1 covers 10 bases. The end of the DNA fits TRBJ2-7 better, so the J call may be wrong. This TCR was sampled from a woman between 45 and 60 years old with renal cell carcinoma. The CDR3 protein is CASSSLLTDRGLAEQYF. The CDR3 nucleotides are TGTGCCAGCAGCTCCCTACTTACAGACAGGGGGCTCGCCGAGCAGTACTTC.